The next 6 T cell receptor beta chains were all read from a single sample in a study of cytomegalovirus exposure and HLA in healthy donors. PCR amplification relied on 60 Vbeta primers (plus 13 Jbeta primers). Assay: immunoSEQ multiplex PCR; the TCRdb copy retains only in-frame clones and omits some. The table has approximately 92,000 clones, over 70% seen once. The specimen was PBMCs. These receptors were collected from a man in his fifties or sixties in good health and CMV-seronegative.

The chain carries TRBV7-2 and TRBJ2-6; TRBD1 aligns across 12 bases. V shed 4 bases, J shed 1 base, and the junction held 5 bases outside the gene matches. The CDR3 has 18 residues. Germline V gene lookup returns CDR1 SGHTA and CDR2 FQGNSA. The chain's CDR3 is CASSSRDRGRSGANVLTF. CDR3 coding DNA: TGTGCCAGCAGCTCACGGGACAGGGGGCGTTCTGGGGCCAACGTCCTGACTTTC.

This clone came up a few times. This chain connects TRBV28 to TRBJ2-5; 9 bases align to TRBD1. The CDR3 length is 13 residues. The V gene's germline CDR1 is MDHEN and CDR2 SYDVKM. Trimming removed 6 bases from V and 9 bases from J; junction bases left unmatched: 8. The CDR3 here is CASRTGGQPAQYF. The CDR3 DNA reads TGTGCCAGCAGGACAGGGGGACAGCCGGCCCAGTACTTC.

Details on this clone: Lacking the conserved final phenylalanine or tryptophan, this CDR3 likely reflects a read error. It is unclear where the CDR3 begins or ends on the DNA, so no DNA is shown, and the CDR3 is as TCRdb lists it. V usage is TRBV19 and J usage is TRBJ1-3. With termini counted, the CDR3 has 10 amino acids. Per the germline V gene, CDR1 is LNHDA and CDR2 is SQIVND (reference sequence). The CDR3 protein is CASSRERGPS.

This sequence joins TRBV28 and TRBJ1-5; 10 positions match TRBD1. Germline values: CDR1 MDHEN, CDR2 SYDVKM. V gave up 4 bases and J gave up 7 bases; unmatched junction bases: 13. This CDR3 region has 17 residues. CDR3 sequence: CASSSRGSTGGRQPQHF. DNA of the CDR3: TGTGCCAGCAGTTCTAGGGGGTCGACAGGGGGCAGACAGCCCCAGCATTTT.

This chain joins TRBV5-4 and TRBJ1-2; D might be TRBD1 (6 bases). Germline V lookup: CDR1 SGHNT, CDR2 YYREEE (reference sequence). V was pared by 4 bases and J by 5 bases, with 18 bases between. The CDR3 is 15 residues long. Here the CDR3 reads CASSQPRGGGYGYTF. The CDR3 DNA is TGTGCCAGCAGCCAGCCTCGCGGGGGCGGTTATGGCTACACCTTC. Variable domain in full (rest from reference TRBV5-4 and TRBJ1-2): ETGVTQSPTHLIKTRGQQVTLRCSSQSGHNTVSWYQQALGQGPQFIFQYYREEENGRGNFPPRFSGLQFPNYSSELNVNALELDDSALYLCASSQPRGGGYGYTFGSGTRLTVV.

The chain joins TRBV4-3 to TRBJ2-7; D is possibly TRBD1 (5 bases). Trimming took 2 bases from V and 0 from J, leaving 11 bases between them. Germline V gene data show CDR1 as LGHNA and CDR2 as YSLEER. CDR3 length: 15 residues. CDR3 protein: CASSQTADSSYEQYF. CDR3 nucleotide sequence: TGCGCCAGCAGCCAAACGGCAGACAGCTCCTACGAGCAGTACTTC.